Listed below are T cell receptor beta chains from one sample, sequenced in a study of blood T cell repertoires in COVID-19. Profiled with immunoSEQ multiplex PCR; TCRdb holds only in-frame clones, not every one. The profile shows some 150,000 clones, around 81% of them singletons. The sequencing input was peripheral blood. The receptors shown here come from a man in his sixties with active or convalescent COVID-19. Each CDR3 is given with its conserved first and last residue. D genes are given only for firm matches. For some rows the clone size is stated as once, few or many, or as a class when expanded; others skip it.

TRBV28	TRBJ2-1	TRBD1	once	TGTGCCAGCATTTTCGCCGGGACAGGGGACAATGAGCAGTTCTTC	CASIFAGTGDNEQFF
TRBV7-2	TRBJ2-1	TRBD2	once	TGTGCCAGCAGCTTAGGTGGAGCGGGAGGGGACGAGCAGTTCTTC	CASSLGGAGGDEQFF
TRBV5-1	TRBJ2-2	TRBD1	.	TGCGCCAGCAGCCCCACCGGGACAGGGAACACCGGGGAGCTGTTTTTT	CASSPTGTGNTGELFF
TRBV7-2	TRBJ2-7	TRBD1	.	TGTGCCAGCAGCCCAGGGGGTCGGTTAGTCGACGAGCAGTACTTC	CASSPGGRLVDEQYF
TRBV6-1	TRBJ2-5	.	.	TGTGCCAGCAGTGATGGGGCAGGGTCCCTACAAGAGACCCAGTACTTC	CASSDGAGSLQETQYF
TRBV7-2	TRBJ1-6	TRBD1	.	TGTGCCAGCAGCTTAGCGGGGACAGGCGGTTCACCCCTCCACTTT	CASSLAGTGGSPLHF
TRBV28	TRBJ1-6	TRBD1	.	TGTGCCAGCAGTCCGTGGACAGGAGGAAATTCACCCCTCCACTTT	CASSPWTGGNSPLHF
TRBV19	TRBJ2-7	.	.	TGTGCCAGTAGTATCGGGAGAGCCTCCTACGAGCAGTACTTC	CASSIGRASYEQYF
TRBV19	TRBJ1-1	.	.	TGTGCCAGTAGTATTGGTGGGGCCGCGTACGCTTTCTTT	CASSIGGAAYAFF
TRBV6-2/TRBV6-3	TRBJ2-7	.	.	TGTGCCAGCAGTTTCCGGGACGGAGGGGAAGAGCAGTACTTC	CASSFRDGGEEQYF
TRBV7-6	TRBJ2-2	TRBD1	.	TGTGCCAGCAGCGCGGGACAGGGAGTCACCGGGGAGCTGTTTTTT	CASSAGQGVTGELFF
TRBV19	TRBJ1-2	TRBD1	.	TGTGCCAGTAGTATAGATTCGACAGGGGGCCTCGGCTATGGCTACACCTTC	CASSIDSTGGLGYGYTF
TRBV18	TRBJ1-2	.	.	TGTGCCAGCTCGGGCGGAGGGAGCGGCTATGGCTACACCTTC	CASSGGGSGYGYTF
TRBV6-2/TRBV6-3	TRBJ1-5	TRBD1	.	TGTGCCAGCAGTCTAGACAGGGGGAGCAATCAGCCCCAGCATTTT	CASSLDRGSNQPQHF
TRBV7-9	TRBJ1-4	.	.	TGTGCCAGCAGCTCCGGTTCGGAGAATGAAAAACTGTTTTTT	CASSSGSENEKLFF
TRBV18	TRBJ1-6	.	many	TGTGCCAGCTCACCCAGTGGGGCCTATCCACCCCTCCACTTT	CASSPSGAYPPLHF
TRBV2	TRBJ2-3	.	.	TGTGCCAGCAGGGGCCGCACAGATACGCAGTATTTT	CASRGRTDTQYF
TRBV19	TRBJ2-4	TRBD2	.	TGTGCCAGTAGTATTCGGGGGAGGGGATACCTAGCCAAAAACATTCAGTACTTC	CASSIRGRGYLAKNIQYF
TRBV19	TRBJ2-7	TRBD2	.	TGTGCCAGTAGTATAATGGGGAGGGAAATCTACGAGCAGTACTTC	CASSIMGREIYEQYF
TRBV7-2	TRBJ2-5	TRBD2	.	TGTGCCAGCAGCTTCAACCAACTAGCGGGGCCCCAAGAGACCCAGTACTTC	CASSFNQLAGPQETQYF
TRBV2	TRBJ2-2	TRBD1	.	TGTGCCAGCAGTGAAGGACAGGGGGAGGCGAACACCGGGGAGCTGTTTTTT	CASSEGQGEANTGELFF
TRBV18	TRBJ1-2	.	.	TGTGCCAGCTCCTTCACAGAATCAAAGGCAGACTATGGCTACACCTTC	CASSFTESKADYGYTF
TRBV5-6	TRBJ1-5	.	.	TGTGCCAGCAGCTCCCGGACAGCTACTAGGTATCAGCCCCAGCATTTT	CASSSRTATRYQPQHF
TRBV10-3	TRBJ2-1	.	.	TGTGCCATCAGTGAGGGCCAGTTAACACAGTTCTTC	CAISEGQLTQFF
TRBV7-9	TRBJ2-1	.	.	TGTGCCAGCAGCCTAGACGGGGGAGGAATCTCCTACAATGAGCAGTTCTTC	CASSLDGGGISYNEQFF
TRBV30	TRBJ1-6	TRBD1	once	TGTGCCTGGACCCAATACAGGGGCTCCTATAATTCACCCCTCCACTTT	CAWTQYRGSYNSPLHF
TRBV15	TRBJ1-2	.	.	TGTGCCACCAGCCCCAAGAACAGGATCGACTATGGCTACACCTTC	CATSPKNRIDYGYTF
TRBV19	TRBJ2-7	TRBD2	.	TGTGCCAGTAGACCCCGGGACTACTCCTACGAGCAGTACTTC	CASRPRDYSYEQYF
TRBV2	TRBJ2-3	TRBD2	.	TGTGCCAGCGGTCAGGGTCGGGAGGGCCAGGCAGATACGCAGTATTTT	CASGQGREGQADTQYF
TRBV6-6	TRBJ1-6	.	.	TGTGCCAGCAGTTCTAAGTGGAATTCACCCCTCCACTTT	CASSSKWNSPLHF
TRBV24-1	TRBJ1-5	TRBD1	.	TGTGCCACCAGTGAGACAGGGGGCGGTCAGCCCCAGCATTTT	CATSETGGGQPQHF
TRBV6-5	TRBJ1-1	TRBD1	.	TGTGCCAGCAGTTATCAGGGGGGAACTGAAGCTTTCTTT	CASSYQGGTEAFF
TRBV3-1/TRBV3-2	TRBJ2-3	TRBD2	.	TGTGCCAGCAGCCGAGTAGGGACTAGCGGGTATCCCACAGATACGCAGTATTTT	CASSRVGTSGYPTDTQYF
TRBV15	TRBJ2-3	TRBD1	once	TGTGCCACCAGCAGGGGACAGCGCACAGATACGCAGTATTTT	CATSRGQRTDTQYF
TRBV27	TRBJ1-1	.	.	TGTGCCAGCAGGAGGCTATGGGAGGACACTGAAGCTTTCTTT	CASRRLWEDTEAFF
TRBV28	TRBJ2-2	.	.	TGTGCCACAGGGCCCAACACCGGGGAGCTGTTTTTT	CATGPNTGELFF
TRBV18	TRBJ2-5	.	.	TGTGCCAGCTCACCGAATGGACAGAACCAAGAGACCCAGTACTTC	CASSPNGQNQETQYF
TRBV24-1	TRBJ2-1	.	.	TGTGCCACCTCACAGCCCTCCTACAATGAGCAGTTCTTC	CATSQPSYNEQFF
TRBV6-2/TRBV6-3	TRBJ2-3	TRBD2	.	TGTGCCAGCAGTCTCTGGGAGGGTTACACAGATACGCAGTATTTT	CASSLWEGYTDTQYF
TRBV12-3/TRBV12-4	TRBJ2-5	.	once	TGTGCCAGCAAATCAGCGGGCCAAGAGACCCAGTACTTC	CASKSAGQETQYF
TRBV11-3	TRBJ2-3	TRBD2	.	TGTGCCAGCAGCCCCCGAGCGGGATGGGCAGATACGCAGTATTTT	CASSPRAGWADTQYF
TRBV27	TRBJ2-1	TRBD1	.	TGTGCCAGCAGTATCAGACAGGGGGCCACCTACAATGAGCAGTTCTTC	CASSIRQGATYNEQFF
TRBV18	TRBJ1-4	TRBD1	few	TGTGCCAGCTCACCTCCGGGACAGTGGCGAGAAAAACTGTTTTTT	CASSPPGQWREKLFF
TRBV18	TRBJ2-5	.	.	TGTGCCAGCTCACCACAATGGGGTAGCGGAGTAGATCAAGAGACCCAGTACTTC	CASSPQWGSGVDQETQYF